Presented here are 17 T cell receptor beta chains from one specimen sequenced in a study of blood T cell repertoires in COVID-19. Libraries were prepared by immunoSEQ multiplex PCR; TCRdb keeps only in-frame clonotypes and omits some of them. Among around 250,000 clones listed, around 87% were seen once. The specimen was peripheral blood. These receptors were taken from a man between 18 and 29 years old with active or convalescent COVID-19.

The genes are TRBV28 and TRBJ1-5; D not resolved. V lost 3 bases and J 5 bases, leaving 5 bases between the germline ends. Germline V gene data show CDR1 as MDHEN and CDR2 as SYDVKM. The CDR3 consists of 12 residues. For the CDR3, the DNA is TGTGCCAGCAGTTTCTCAGATCAGCCCCAGCATTTT. Amino acid sequence: CASSFSDQPQHF.

This chain connects TRBV7-3 to TRBJ2-3, with 8 bases fitting TRBD1. Trimming cost V 5 bases and J 1 base; bases outside gene matches: 8. The CDR3 is 16 residues long. The V gene's germline CDR1 is SGHTA and CDR2 FQGTGA. CDR3 residues: CASSPSRGQGTDTQYF. CDR3 nucleotide sequence: TGTGCCAGCAGCCCGTCCAGGGGACAGGGCACAGATACGCAGTATTTT.

This sequence joins TRBV5-1 and TRBJ2-5; maybe TRBD1 (5 bases). The CDR3 is 13 residues long. Germline V gives CDR1 SGHRS, CDR2 YFSETQ. V was pared by 4 bases and J by 1 base, with 8 bases between. Here the CDR3 reads CASSRGRQETQYF. Here the CDR3 DNA reads TGCGCCAGCAGCAGGGGCCGCCAAGAGACCCAGTACTTC.

The chain joins TRBV10-3 to TRBJ1-1; D might be TRBD1 (6 bases). V lost 6 bases and J 10 bases, leaving 18 bases between the germline ends. There are 13 residues in the CDR3. In germline, CDR1 is ENHRY, CDR2 SYGVKD. The DNA for the CDR3 is TGTGCCATCAGAGAGAACTACAGGGCAAGAGCTTTCTTT. It translates to CAIRENYRARAFF.

The table lists this clone with a few counts. V is TRBV6-5 and J is TRBJ1-4, with 7 bases aligning to TRBD1. J was trimmed by 8 bases and V by 6 bases; bases with no gene match: 6. Germline V gene data show CDR1 as MNHEY and CDR2 as SVGAGI. There are 13 residues in the CDR3. In nucleotides, the CDR3 is TGTGCCAGCAGGACAGGGATGCAGGAAAAACTGTTTTTT. This gives the protein CASRTGMQEKLFF.

The J gene is TRBJ1-1, the V gene TRBV6-6; D ambiguous. This CDR3 contains 12 residues. Trimming left V 0 bases short and J 8 bases short, with 7 bases between. Germline V gives CDR1 MNHNY, CDR2 SVGAGI (reference sequence). Here the CDR3 reads CASSYSEVEAFF. As DNA, the CDR3 is TGTGCCAGCAGTTACTCGGAGGTGGAAGCTTTCTTT.

This clone was counted a few times. The CDR3 nucleotides read TGTGCCATCACCTTGGGAGAAGGGGGGGGTAATACGCAGTATTTT. Translated: CAITLGEGGGNTQYF. This chain joins TRBV10-3 and TRBJ2-3, with D perhaps TRBD2 (7 bases). The CDR3 sequence is 15 residues long. V lost 7 bases to trimming and J lost 7 bases, with 21 bases between them. In germline, CDR1 is ENHRY, CDR2 SYGVKD.

This sequence joins TRBV6-2 or TRBV6-3 and TRBJ2-3, with 8 nucleotides matching TRBD1. Germline V gene lookup returns CDR1 MNHEY and CDR2 SVGEGT. The CDR3 length is 17 residues. V lost 2 bases, J lost 2 bases, and 9 bases stayed unmatched. The chain's CDR3 is CASSYPTGVPYTDTQYF. The DNA for the CDR3 is TGTGCCAGCAGTTACCCGACAGGGGTCCCTTACACAGATACGCAGTATTTT.

The chain recombines TRBV6-6 with TRBJ1-1; D is undetermined. CDR3 length equals 14 residues. Germline CDR1 MNHNY, CDR2 SVGAGI (reference sequence). The ends were cut back, 0 bases at V and 1 base at J, with 6 bases in the middle. CDR3 DNA: TGTGCCAGCAGTTACTCAGCAGGGAACACTGAAGCTTTCTTT. Translation gives CASSYSAGNTEAFF.

The genes are TRBV28 and TRBJ1-3; 7 nucleotides agree with TRBD1. V was clipped by 5 bases and J by 3 bases; unmatched bases: 10. The CDR3 runs 16 residues. Germline CDR1 and CDR2: MDHEN and SYDVKM. The CDR3 nucleotides read TGTGCCAGCAGTATATACTTCGGGACAGATGGAAACACCATATATTTT. Amino acids: CASSIYFGTDGNTIYF.

This rearrangement joins TRBV28 to TRBJ2-7, with D tentatively TRBD1 (6 bases). Germline V gives CDR1 MDHEN, CDR2 SYDVKM. Trimming removed 7 bases from V and 7 bases from J, with 26 bases in between. This CDR3 has 16 residues. The CDR3, as DNA: TGTGCCAGCACGGGTCCTTGGACAGAAACCTCCGAGGAGCAGTACTTC. Protein sequence: CASTGPWTETSEEQYF.

V usage is TRBV10-3 and J usage is TRBJ2-7; D possibly corresponds to TRBD1 (6 bases). The CDR3 loop spans 14 amino acids. Germline V gene sequence: CDR1 ENHRY, CDR2 SYGVKD. V was pared by 3 bases and J by 3 bases, with 12 bases between. The CDR3 protein is CAISDPGHGYEQYF. CDR3 nucleotides: TGTGCCATCAGTGATCCGGGACACGGCTACGAGCAGTACTTC.

The chain has TRBV5-1 and TRBJ2-5; TRBD2 matches 10 bases. Germline CDR1 is SGHRS and CDR2 is YFSETQ. The V segment lost 5 bases and the J segment 2 bases; nucleotides outside the gene matches: 21. This CDR3 is built from 20 residues. This CDR3 reads CASRTAGTSDAILDQETQYF. Written as DNA, the CDR3 is TGCGCCAGCAGAACTGCCGGGACTAGCGACGCTATCCTCGATCAAGAGACCCAGTACTTC.

This chain connects TRBV28 to TRBJ1-1; D might be TRBD1 (5 bases). This CDR3 spans 14 amino acids. CDR1 MDHEN and CDR2 SYDVKM come from the germline V gene. V dropped 4 bases and J dropped 10 bases, with 19 bases sitting between them. The CDR3 DNA sequence: TGTGCCAGCAGTTCATACAGGACGGGCATAGGAGCTTTCTTT. Translated, it gives CASSSYRTGIGAFF.

The V gene is TRBV6-5, the J gene TRBJ1-1; D possibly corresponds to TRBD1 (6 bases). Trimming took 5 bases from V and 7 from J, leaving 17 bases between them. CDR1 MNHEY and CDR2 SVGAGI come from the germline V gene. This CDR3 is built from 14 residues. In DNA form, the CDR3 reads TGTGCCAGCAGTACGATACAGGGAATAGGTGAAGCTTTCTTT. Amino acid sequence: CASSTIQGIGEAFF.

This chain joins TRBV4-2 and TRBJ1-3; no definite D call. V was shortened by 0 bases and J by 1 base, with 10 bases between the two germline ends. This CDR3 spans 16 amino acids. Germline CDR1 and CDR2: LGHNA and YNFKEQ. The CDR3 DNA reads as TGTGCCAGCAGCCAAGATCCTCCGGGGTCTGGAAACACCATATATTTT. Its translation: CASSQDPPGSGNTIYF.

The genes are TRBV6-5 and TRBJ1-2, with D uncertain. The CDR3 length is 13 residues. V was pared by 6 bases and J by 9 bases, with 17 bases between. Germline values: CDR1 MNHEY, CDR2 SVGAGI. Here the CDR3 reads CASSPSFGVSYTF. In DNA form, the CDR3 reads TGTGCCAGCAGCCCCTCATTCGGGGTAAGCTACACCTTC.